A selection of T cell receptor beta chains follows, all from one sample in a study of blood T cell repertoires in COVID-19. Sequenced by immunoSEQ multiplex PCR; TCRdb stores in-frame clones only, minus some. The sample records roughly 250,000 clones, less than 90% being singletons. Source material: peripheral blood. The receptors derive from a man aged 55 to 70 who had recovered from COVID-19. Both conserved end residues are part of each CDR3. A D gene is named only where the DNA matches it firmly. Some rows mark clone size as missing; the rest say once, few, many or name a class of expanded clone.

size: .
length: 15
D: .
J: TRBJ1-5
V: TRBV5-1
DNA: TGCGCCAGCAGCTTAACAGGGAATAGCAATCAGCCCCAGCATTTT
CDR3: CASSLTGNSNQPQHF

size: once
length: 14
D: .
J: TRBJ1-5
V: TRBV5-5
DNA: TGTGCCAGCAGCTTGGAGGAGGGCACTCAGCCCCAGCATTTT
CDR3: CASSLEEGTQPQHF

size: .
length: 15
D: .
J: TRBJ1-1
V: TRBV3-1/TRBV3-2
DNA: TGTGCCAGCAGCCAAGGGAATCGGGTCGGCACTGAAGCTTTCTTT
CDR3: CASSQGNRVGTEAFF

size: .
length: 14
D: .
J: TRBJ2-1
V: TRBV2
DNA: TGTGCCAGCAGAGACAGTTACTCCTACAATGAGCAGTTCTTC
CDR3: CASRDSYSYNEQFF

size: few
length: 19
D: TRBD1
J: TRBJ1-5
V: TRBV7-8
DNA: TGTGCCAGCAGCCTCACTACAGGGGCGACAGGGCGTCTCGGGCAGCCCCAGCATTTT
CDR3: CASSLTTGATGRLGQPQHF

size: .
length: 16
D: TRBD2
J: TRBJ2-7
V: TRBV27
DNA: TGTGCCAGCAGTTTATCTCGGTTGCGGGGGGGATACGAGCAGTACTTC
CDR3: CASSLSRLRGGYEQYF

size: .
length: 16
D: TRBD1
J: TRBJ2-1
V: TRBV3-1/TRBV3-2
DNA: TGTGCCAGCAGCCAAGCTACAGGGGGCCTGTACAATGAGCAGTTCTTC
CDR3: CASSQATGGLYNEQFF

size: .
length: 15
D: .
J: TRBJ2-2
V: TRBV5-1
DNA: TGCGCCAGCAGCCGAGACAACCTGAACACCGGGGAGCTGTTTTTT
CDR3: CASSRDNLNTGELFF

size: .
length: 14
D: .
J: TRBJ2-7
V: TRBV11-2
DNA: TGTGCCAGCAGGGAGGGACAGAATGCCTACGAGCAGTACTTC
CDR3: CASREGQNAYEQYF

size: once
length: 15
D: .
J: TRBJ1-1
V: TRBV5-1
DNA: TGCGCCAGCAGCAGGGAGGGGTTTGATCGCGGTGAAGCTTTCTTT
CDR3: CASSREGFDRGEAFF

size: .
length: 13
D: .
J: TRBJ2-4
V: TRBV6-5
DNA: TGTGCCAGCAGAGACCCATTTATAGCCATTCAGTACTTC
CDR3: CASRDPFIAIQYF

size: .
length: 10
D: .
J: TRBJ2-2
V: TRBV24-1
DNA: TGTGCCACCAGGGGACATGGAGCTGTTTTT
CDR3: CATRGHGAVF

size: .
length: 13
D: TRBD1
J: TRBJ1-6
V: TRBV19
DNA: TGTGCCAGTAGTAACCGGGACAGGGCTCCCCTCCACTTT
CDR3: CASSNRDRAPLHF

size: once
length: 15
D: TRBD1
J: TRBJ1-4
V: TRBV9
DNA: TGTGCCAGCAGGATAGGGGGCAGGATAAATGAAAAACTGTTTTTT
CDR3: CASRIGGRINEKLFF

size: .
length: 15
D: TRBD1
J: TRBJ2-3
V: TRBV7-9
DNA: TGTGCCAGCAGCGTGTGGACAGGGGTGGCAGATACGCAGTATTTT
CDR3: CASSVWTGVADTQYF

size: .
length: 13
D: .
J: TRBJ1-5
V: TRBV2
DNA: TGTGCCAGCGGAGGTGAGCATAATCAGCCCCAGCATTTT
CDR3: CASGGEHNQPQHF

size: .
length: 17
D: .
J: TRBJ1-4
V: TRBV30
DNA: TGTGCTGTTAACCCGGACATGGGGGGGATCCCTAATGAAAAACTGTTTTTT
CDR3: CAVNPDMGGIPNEKLFF

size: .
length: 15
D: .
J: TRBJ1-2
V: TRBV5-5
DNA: TGTGCCAGCAGCCGCGGGACCTTTGGTAACTATGGCTACACCTTC
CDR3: CASSRGTFGNYGYTF

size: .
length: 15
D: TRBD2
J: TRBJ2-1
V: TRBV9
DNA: TGTGCCAGCAGCGTAGCGGGGGGGCCGGGAAATGAGCAGTTCTTC
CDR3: CASSVAGGPGNEQFF

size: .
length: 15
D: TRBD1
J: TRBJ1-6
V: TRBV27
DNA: TGTGCCAGCCGGCCAGGGGGCACCTATAATTCACCCCTCCACTTT
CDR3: CASRPGGTYNSPLHF

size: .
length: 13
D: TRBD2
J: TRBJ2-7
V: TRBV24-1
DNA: TGTGCCACCAGTGATCCCCCCGGGGGGGAGCAGTACTTC
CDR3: CATSDPPGGEQYF

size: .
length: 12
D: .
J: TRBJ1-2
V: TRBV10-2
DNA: TGCGCCAGCAGGGACGGAGGCTATGGCTACACCTTC
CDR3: CASRDGGYGYTF

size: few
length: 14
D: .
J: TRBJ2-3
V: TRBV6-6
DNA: TGTGCCAGCAGTTACGCGCCCCACACAGATACGCAGTATTTT
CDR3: CASSYAPHTDTQYF

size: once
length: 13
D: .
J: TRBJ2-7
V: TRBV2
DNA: TGTGCCAGCCTACAGGACACAGCCTACGAGCAGTACTTC
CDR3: CASLQDTAYEQYF

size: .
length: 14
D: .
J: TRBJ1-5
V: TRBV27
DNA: TGTGCCAGCAGTTTAGGCAGGAACAATCAGCCCCAGCATTTT
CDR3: CASSLGRNNQPQHF

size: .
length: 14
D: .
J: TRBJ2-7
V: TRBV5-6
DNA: TGTGCCAGCACTCCCCAAAGAGGAACCTACGAGCAGTACTTC
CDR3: CASTPQRGTYEQYF

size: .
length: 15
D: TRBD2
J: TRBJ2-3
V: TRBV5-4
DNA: TGTGCCAGCAGGCGCGCGGGGGGTCCCACAGATACGCAGTATTTT
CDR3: CASRRAGGPTDTQYF

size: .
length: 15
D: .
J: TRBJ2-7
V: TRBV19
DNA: TGTGCCAGTAGTATCGGGTCAGGGCTTTCCTACGAGCAGTACTTC
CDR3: CASSIGSGLSYEQYF

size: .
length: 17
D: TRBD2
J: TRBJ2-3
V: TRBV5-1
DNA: TGCGCCAGCAGCTTGAGGGCTAGCGGGGACCCTACAGATACGCAGTATTTT
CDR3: CASSLRASGDPTDTQYF

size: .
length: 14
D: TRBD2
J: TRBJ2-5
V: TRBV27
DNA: TGTGCCAGCAGTTCTCGCGGGGGGGTTGAGACCCAGTACTTC
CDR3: CASSSRGGVETQYF

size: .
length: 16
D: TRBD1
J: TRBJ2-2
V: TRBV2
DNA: TGTGCCAGCAGTGAACTCAGGGGGTTCGAGGTCGGGGAGCTGTTTTTT
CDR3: CASSELRGFEVGELFF

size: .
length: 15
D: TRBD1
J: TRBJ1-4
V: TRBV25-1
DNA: TGTGCCAGCGCCGCCCCCGGGACAGGGGATGAAAAACTGTTTTTT
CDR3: CASAAPGTGDEKLFF

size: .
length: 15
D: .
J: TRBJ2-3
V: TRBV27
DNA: TGTGCCAGCAGTCTTCCCAGGCACCAGGGAGATACGCAGTATTTT
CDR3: CASSLPRHQGDTQYF

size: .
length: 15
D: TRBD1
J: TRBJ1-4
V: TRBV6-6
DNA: TGTGCCAGCCTCACAGGGGGGGGTTATTTTGAAAAACTGTTTTTT
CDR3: CASLTGGGYFEKLFF

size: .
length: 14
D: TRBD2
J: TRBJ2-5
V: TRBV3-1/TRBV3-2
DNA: TGTGCCAGCAGCTGGGTGGCTAGCGGTGAGACCCAGTACTTC
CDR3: CASSWVASGETQYF

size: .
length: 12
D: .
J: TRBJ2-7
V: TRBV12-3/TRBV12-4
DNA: TGTGCCAGCAGTTTCACATCCTACGAGCAGTACTTC
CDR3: CASSFTSYEQYF

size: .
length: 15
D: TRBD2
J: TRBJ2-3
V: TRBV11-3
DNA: TGTGCCAGCAGCTTAGGGACTAGCGGCACAGATACGCAGTATTTT
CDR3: CASSLGTSGTDTQYF

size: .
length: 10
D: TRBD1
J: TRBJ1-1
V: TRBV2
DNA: TGTGCCACCTACAGGGGTGAAGCTTTCTTT
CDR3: CATYRGEAFF

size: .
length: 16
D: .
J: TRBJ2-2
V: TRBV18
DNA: TGTGCCAGCTCACCAGGAATTACCTCCGGGGCCGGGGAGCTGTTTTTT
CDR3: CASSPGITSGAGELFF